This T cell receptor beta chain was identified during a study of CD8 T cells in ankylosing spondylitis. Findings of the study overall: There was reportedly significant enrichment of clones that were disease-linked in matched ankylosing spondylitis synovial fluid. In peripheral blood, disease-linked CD8+ clones occurred at relatively low frequencies. Typical of ankylosing spondylitis blood, it appeared, was a TCR beta motif of eight highly homologous variants.

Making use of molecular barcodes, quantitative 5'-RACE generated TCR beta libraries. Each CDR3 protein gets one entry after TCRdb re-called the 5' RACE reads with MiXCR. Seen here are about 260,000 distinct CDR3 sequences, 20% observed once, and the top ten hold less than 9.5%. CDR3 length: 16 residues. With 0 bases removed from V and 6 bases from J, the gap between germline ends came to 17 bases. Germline assignment: CDR1 SGHRS and CDR2 YFSETQ. As concerns this clonotype: The antigen remains undetermined.

The V and J genes are TRBV5-1 and TRBJ2-3, with D perhaps matching TRBD1 (6 bases). Sequenced sample: blood, either unsorted or a sorted T cell fraction (not recorded which). This TCR came from a male donor with ankylosing spondylitis or in good health (not recorded which). The CDR3 here is CASSLDRDTRGDTQYF. For the CDR3, the DNA is TGCGCCAGCAGCTTGGACCGGGACACCCGAGGGGATACGCAGTATTTT. Based on the CDR3 plus reference TRBV5-1 and TRBJ2-3, the full variable domain is KAGVTQTPRYLIKTRGQQVTLSCSPISGHRSVSWYQQTPGQGLQFLFEYFSETQRNKGNFPGRFSGRQFSNSRSEMNVSTLELGDSALYLCASSLDRDTRGDTQYFGPGTRLTVL.